These 16 T cell receptor beta chains were all obtained from the same sample, sequenced in a study of T cell repertoires in cytomegalovirus infection. These TCRs are of unknown antigen specificity. TCRdb passed the reads through MiXCR, listing each CDR3 protein once. Of 230,000 or so distinct CDR3 sequences listed, approximately 38% are singletons. The sequencing used CD8+ T cells from cultured PBMCs, collected from culture after CMV antigen stimulation. Every receptor here comes from a human donor in good health (CMV status not recorded). Some clones in this sample may be carry-over from other donors' samples.

This clonotype came up many times. The rearrangement links TRBV12-3 or TRBV12-4 to TRBJ1-2; 7 positions agree with TRBD1. Trimming removed 6 bases from V and 7 bases from J; junction bases left unmatched: 5. The CDR3 is made up of 12 amino acids. Here the CDR3 DNA reads TGTGCCAGCAGCCCGGGACAGTCTGGCTACACCTTC. Translating it yields CASSPGQSGYTF.

As to this clonotype: One end of the junction does not line up with germline, which may come from a read error. The chain employs TRBV7-4 and TRBJ2-7; 10 nucleotides match TRBD2. Germline CDR1 reads SGHVT; CDR2 reads SQSDAQ. The CDR3 has 13 amino acids. This CDR3 reads CASSPVLAGSVTF. Written as DNA, the CDR3 is TGTGCCAGCAGCCCCGTACTAGCGGGAAGCGTAACGTTC.

The chain couples TRBV7-8 to TRBJ2-5; the D gene is possibly TRBD2 (7 bases). Trimming cost V 5 bases and J 2 bases, with 18 bases left between them. The CDR3 contains 16 residues. From germline, CDR1 is SGHVS and CDR2 FQNEAQ. This CDR3 reads CASSRTRGDIQETQYF. DNA of the CDR3: TGTGCCAGCAGCCGTACCCGGGGGGACATACAAGAGACCCAGTACTTC.

The rearrangement uses TRBV27 and TRBJ2-1; 9 bases line up with TRBD1. V shed 4 bases, J shed 9 bases, and the junction held 10 bases outside the gene matches. This CDR3 region has 15 residues. The germline V gene has CDR1 MNHEY and CDR2 SMNVEV (reference sequence). CDR3 region: CASSSGKQGAGEQFF. CDR3 DNA sequence: TGTGCCAGCAGTTCCGGAAAACAGGGGGCTGGTGAGCAGTTCTTC.

V gene TRBV27 combines with J gene TRBJ1-5; D gene unclear. CDR1 is MNHEY, CDR2 SMNVEV, per germline (reference sequence). This CDR3 contains 14 residues. Trimming cost V 5 bases and J 3 bases, with 11 bases left between them. CDR3 residues: CASSPYLPNQPQHF. CDR3 nucleotides: TGTGCCAGCAGTCCCTACCTCCCCAATCAGCCCCAGCATTTT.

This chain links TRBV19 with TRBJ1-1; D perhaps matches TRBD1 (5 bases). The CDR3 is 14 amino acids. CDR1 and CDR2 from the germline V gene are LNHDA and SQIVND (reference sequence). The V gene lost 1 base and the J gene lost 0 bases, with 6 bases spanning the gap. For the CDR3, the DNA is TGTGCCAGTAGTATAGGACAGATGAACACTGAAGCTTTCTTT. Protein product: CASSIGQMNTEAFF.

This clonotype was seen ten or more times. This rearrangement joins TRBV5-1 to TRBJ1-1; D not resolved. Germline assignment: CDR1 SGHRS and CDR2 YFSETQ. Between the trimmed V and J ends, which lost 0 bases and 8 bases, there was a span of 8 bases. This CDR3 region has 12 residues. CDR3 nucleotides: TGCGCCAGCAGCTTGGGACGGCGGGAAGCTTTCTTT. It specifies CASSLGRREAFF.

The chain combines TRBV11-2 with TRBJ1-4; maybe TRBD1 (6 bases). V dropped 5 bases and J dropped 4 bases, with 14 bases sitting between them. The CDR3 extends over 15 amino acids. Looked up from germline, CDR1 is SGHAT and CDR2 is FQNNGV. The CDR3, as DNA: TGTGCCAGCAGCCCCGACAGGACCCTTAATGAAAAACTGTTTTTT. Translated, it gives CASSPDRTLNEKLFF.

The chain joins TRBV4-1 to TRBJ2-1; 7 nucleotides line up with TRBD1. Looked up from germline, CDR1 is MGHRA and CDR2 is YSYEKL. The CDR3 covers 16 residues. Trimming at V came to 1 base and at J to 4 bases, leaving 7 bases not matched to a gene. The CDR3 loop is CASSQGDSRLYNEQFF. Written as DNA, the CDR3 is TGCGCCAGCAGCCAAGGGGACAGCCGATTGTACAATGAGCAGTTCTTC.

This clonotype was found once. The chain has TRBV4-2 and TRBJ2-5; either TRBD1 or TRBD2 may fit D (6 bases each). V was shortened by 6 bases and J by 0 bases, with 14 bases between the two germline ends. This CDR3 region has 15 residues. Germline V gene lookup returns CDR1 LGHNA and CDR2 YNFKEQ. The CDR3 region is CASSQGWGDQETQYF. Written as DNA, the CDR3 is TGTGCCAGCAGTCAGGGGTGGGGGGACCAAGAGACCCAGTACTTC.

V and J are TRBV2 and TRBJ2-1, with D perhaps assigned TRBD1 or TRBD2 (5 bases each). Per germline, CDR1 SNHLY and CDR2 FYNNEI. Between the trimmed V and J ends, which lost 4 bases and 9 bases, there was a span of 16 bases. CDR3 length: 14 residues. The CDR3 spells CASSGSGTTREQFF. DNA of the CDR3: TGTGCCAGCAGTGGTTCGGGGACGACACGTGAGCAGTTCTTC.

This clonotype was observed many times. This chain uses TRBV7-8 with TRBJ2-2; a possible D gene is TRBD1 (5 bases). The CDR3 is made up of 16 amino acids. Germline V gene data show CDR1 as SGHVS and CDR2 as FQNEAQ. V was cut by 4 bases and J by 1 base, with 13 bases left in between. In nucleotides, the CDR3 is TGTGCCAGCAGCTCGGTCAGGGCCAAGAACACCGGGGAGCTGTTTTTT. This encodes CASSSVRAKNTGELFF. The variable domain in full, with the rest retrieved from reference TRBV7-8 and TRBJ2-2, is GAGVSQSPRYKVAKRGQDVALRCDPISGHVSLFWYQQALGQGPEFLTYFQNEAQLDKSGLPSDRFFAERPEGSVSTLKIQRTQQEDSAVYLCASSSVRAKNTGELFFGEGSRLTVL.

This clonotype has only a few counts. The V call is TRBV2, the J call TRBJ1-2; tentative D call: TRBD1 (6 bases). The germline gives CDR1 SNHLY, CDR2 FYNNEI. The CDR3 sequence is 15 residues long. Between the trimmed V and J ends, which lost 7 bases and 11 bases, there was a span of 26 bases. The CDR3 bases are TGTGCCAGCAAGGACAGCCTCTCCCCCTGGGGATTTTACACCTTC. Translation gives CASKDSLSPWGFYTF.

This clonotype has only a few counts. This chain links TRBV7-9 with TRBJ2-5; 11 positions agree with TRBD1. The germline CDR1 and CDR2 sequences are SEHNR and FQNEAQ (reference sequence). V gave up 5 bases and J gave up 3 bases; unmatched junction bases: 5. The CDR3 consists of 15 residues. The chain's CDR3 is CASSAPGQGEETQYF. The CDR3 DNA reads TGTGCCAGCAGCGCTCCGGGACAGGGGGAAGAGACCCAGTACTTC.

On this clonotype itself: As the CDR3 is not closed by the conserved phenylalanine or tryptophan, this likely results from a read error. J is TRBJ2-1 and V is TRBV7-4; D uncertain. CDR3 length: 14 residues. Germline CDR1 is SGHVT and CDR2 is SQSDAQ. With 5 bases removed from V and 0 bases from J, the gap between germline ends came to 8 bases. CDR3 DNA: TGTGCCAGCAGCCGGGCCAGCTCCTACAATGAGCAGTTCATC. It yields the protein CASSRASSYNEQFI.

The V call is TRBV6-1, the J call TRBJ1-4, with TRBD1 as a possible D gene (5 bases). Germline V gives CDR1 MNHNS, CDR2 SASEGT. The V end lost 5 bases, the J end lost 5 bases, and 21 bases lay between the germline ends. This CDR3 region has 17 residues. This CDR3 reads CASSSPQGSSYNEKLFF. The CDR3 DNA reads TGTGCCAGCAGTTCCCCGCAGGGATCAAGTTACAATGAAAAACTGTTTTTT.